A selection of T cell receptor beta chains follows, all from one sample in a study of blood T cell repertoires in COVID-19. Generated by immunoSEQ multiplex PCR, the TCRdb table keeps only in-frame clones and is missing some. Found here are roughly 190,000 clones, about four fifths of them singletons; the top ten hold 5.5% to 8.5%. Sequencing used peripheral blood. The receptor source for this set is a man in his fifties or sixties with acute or convalescent COVID-19. Each CDR3 is given with its conserved first and last residue. D genes are given only for firm matches. Only part of the rows carry a size: once, few, many, or a class if the clone is expanded.

abundance: NA; d_gene: TRBD2; v_gene: TRBV6-5; j_gene: TRBJ2-1; CDR3aa: CASSRGLEVEQFF; CDR3nt: TGTGCCAGCAGTCGGGGACTAGAAGTTGAGCAGTTCTTC
abundance: NA; d_gene: NA; v_gene: TRBV6-5; j_gene: TRBJ1-4; CDR3aa: CASNIGSGTSEKLFF; CDR3nt: TGTGCCAGCAATATTGGGTCAGGGACTAGTGAAAAACTGTTTTTT
abundance: NA; d_gene: NA; v_gene: TRBV7-8; j_gene: TRBJ1-3; CDR3aa: CASSFRGAGNTIYF; CDR3nt: TGTGCCAGCAGCTTCAGGGGTGCTGGAAACACCATATATTTT
abundance: NA; d_gene: NA; v_gene: TRBV6-1; j_gene: TRBJ1-6; CDR3aa: CASSGPSGSENSPLHF; CDR3nt: TGTGCCAGCAGTGGACCATCAGGGTCGGAAAATTCACCCCTCCACTTT
abundance: NA; d_gene: TRBD1; v_gene: TRBV6-1; j_gene: TRBJ2-1; CDR3aa: CASSEALRRQGTGEQFF; CDR3nt: TGTGCCAGCAGTGAAGCGCTTCGGAGACAGGGAACGGGTGAGCAGTTCTTC
abundance: NA; d_gene: NA; v_gene: TRBV5-1; j_gene: TRBJ1-4; CDR3aa: CASSSGDSYPNEKLFF; CDR3nt: TGCGCCAGCAGCTCCGGAGACAGTTACCCAAATGAAAAACTGTTTTTT
abundance: NA; d_gene: TRBD1; v_gene: TRBV5-1; j_gene: TRBJ1-6; CDR3aa: CASSLVSDRAGSPLHF; CDR3nt: TGCGCCAGCAGCTTGGTGTCGGACAGGGCCGGGTCACCCCTCCACTTT
abundance: NA; d_gene: TRBD1; v_gene: TRBV27; j_gene: TRBJ2-1; CDR3aa: CASSLPTGLYNEQFF; CDR3nt: TGTGCCAGCAGTCTCCCGACAGGGCTCTACAATGAGCAGTTCTTC
abundance: NA; d_gene: TRBD1; v_gene: TRBV6-6; j_gene: TRBJ1-2; CDR3aa: CALYGQGYGYTF; CDR3nt: TGTGCCCTCTACGGACAGGGCTACGGCTACACCTTC
abundance: NA; d_gene: NA; v_gene: TRBV5-4; j_gene: TRBJ1-1; CDR3aa: CASSRRDTGREAFF; CDR3nt: TGTGCCAGCAGCCGCCGGGACACTGGTCGAGAAGCTTTCTTT
abundance: NA; d_gene: NA; v_gene: TRBV2; j_gene: TRBJ1-5; CDR3aa: CASTGDGSNQPQHF; CDR3nt: TGTGCCAGCACCGGGGATGGAAGCAATCAGCCCCAGCATTTT
abundance: NA; d_gene: TRBD2; v_gene: TRBV7-3; j_gene: TRBJ2-1; CDR3aa: CASSSLGLAGAHNEQFF; CDR3nt: TGTGCCAGCAGCTCCTTGGGACTAGCGGGCGCCCACAATGAGCAGTTCTTC
abundance: once; d_gene: NA; v_gene: TRBV12-5; j_gene: TRBJ2-7; CDR3aa: CASGLGGLSSYEQYF; CDR3nt: TGTGCTAGTGGTTTGGGCGGGTTAAGCTCCTACGAGCAGTACTTC
abundance: few; d_gene: NA; v_gene: TRBV6-5; j_gene: TRBJ1-5; CDR3aa: CASSYSLSSRQPQHF; CDR3nt: TGTGCCAGCAGTTACTCTTTGAGCTCGCGGCAGCCCCAGCATTTT
abundance: NA; d_gene: NA; v_gene: TRBV20-1; j_gene: TRBJ2-7; CDR3aa: CSASFLASYEQYF; CDR3nt: TGCAGTGCTAGTTTTCTAGCGAGTTACGAGCAGTACTTC
abundance: NA; d_gene: NA; v_gene: TRBV2; j_gene: TRBJ1-2; CDR3aa: CASSGSTNYGYTF; CDR3nt: TGTGCCAGCAGTGGGAGTACTAACTATGGCTACACCTTC
abundance: NA; d_gene: TRBD1; v_gene: TRBV19; j_gene: TRBJ2-7; CDR3aa: CASSRTGSYEQYF; CDR3nt: TGTGCCAGTAGCCGGACAGGTAGTTACGAGCAGTACTTC
abundance: NA; d_gene: NA; v_gene: TRBV6-5; j_gene: TRBJ1-1; CDR3aa: CASSQVFEAFF; CDR3nt: TGTGCCAGCAGTCAGGTCTTTGAAGCTTTCTTT
abundance: NA; d_gene: NA; v_gene: TRBV5-1; j_gene: TRBJ2-7; CDR3aa: CASSLASSYEQYF; CDR3nt: TGCGCCAGCAGCTTGGCCAGCTCCTACGAGCAGTACTTC
abundance: NA; d_gene: NA; v_gene: TRBV11-2; j_gene: TRBJ1-3; CDR3aa: CASSLQTSGNTIYF; CDR3nt: TGTGCCAGCAGCTTACAGACAAGTGGAAACACCATATATTTT
abundance: NA; d_gene: NA; v_gene: TRBV6-4; j_gene: TRBJ2-7; CDR3aa: CASSDLPDRPFLGEQYF; CDR3nt: TGTGCCAGCAGTGACCTACCTGACAGGCCATTCCTAGGCGAGCAGTACTTC
abundance: NA; d_gene: NA; v_gene: TRBV11-2; j_gene: TRBJ2-7; CDR3aa: CASSLTRDYEQYF; CDR3nt: TGTGCCAGCAGCTTGACTAGAGACTACGAGCAGTACTTC
abundance: NA; d_gene: TRBD2; v_gene: TRBV12-5; j_gene: TRBJ2-3; CDR3aa: CASGFGAGGTSTDTQYF; CDR3nt: TGTGCTAGTGGTTTTGGAGCGGGGGGGACTAGCACAGATACGCAGTATTTT
abundance: once; d_gene: NA; v_gene: TRBV3-1/TRBV3-2; j_gene: TRBJ1-3; CDR3aa: CASGGSGNTIYF; CDR3nt: TGTGCCAGCGGAGGGTCTGGAAACACCATATATTTT
abundance: NA; d_gene: NA; v_gene: TRBV5-1; j_gene: TRBJ2-1; CDR3aa: CASSPTPSGGEQFF; CDR3nt: TGCGCCAGCAGCCCTACTCCAAGCGGCGGTGAGCAGTTCTTC
abundance: once; d_gene: NA; v_gene: TRBV9; j_gene: TRBJ1-1; CDR3aa: CASSVGPGSGTEAFF; CDR3nt: TGTGCCAGCAGCGTAGGGCCGGGTTCTGGTACTGAAGCTTTCTTT
abundance: NA; d_gene: NA; v_gene: TRBV29-1; j_gene: TRBJ2-7; CDR3aa: CSVPGPNYEQYF; CDR3nt: TGCAGCGTCCCCGGTCCAAACTACGAGCAGTACTTC
abundance: NA; d_gene: NA; v_gene: TRBV6-5; j_gene: TRBJ1-1; CDR3aa: CASSPDSYTEAFF; CDR3nt: TGTGCCAGCAGCCCGGACAGCTACACTGAAGCTTTCTTT
abundance: NA; d_gene: TRBD1; v_gene: TRBV7-2; j_gene: TRBJ1-6; CDR3aa: CASSLGWGQGADNSPLHF; CDR3nt: TGTGCCAGCAGCTTAGGCTGGGGACAGGGGGCCGATAATTCACCCCTCCACTTT
abundance: NA; d_gene: NA; v_gene: TRBV2; j_gene: TRBJ2-1; CDR3aa: CASIPWELNEQFF; CDR3nt: TGTGCCAGCATCCCCTGGGAGTTAAATGAGCAGTTCTTC
abundance: NA; d_gene: NA; v_gene: TRBV27; j_gene: TRBJ2-1; CDR3aa: CASYPMGGREQFF; CDR3nt: TGTGCCAGTTACCCGATGGGGGGACGGGAGCAGTTCTTC
abundance: few; d_gene: NA; v_gene: TRBV20-1; j_gene: TRBJ1-1; CDR3aa: CSASRGGWTDTEAFF; CDR3nt: TGCAGTGCTAGTAGGGGCGGCTGGACGGACACTGAAGCTTTCTTT
abundance: NA; d_gene: NA; v_gene: TRBV7-9; j_gene: TRBJ1-2; CDR3aa: CASSTLPQEQGAYGYTF; CDR3nt: TGTGCCAGCAGCACCCTACCCCAGGAGCAAGGGGCCTATGGCTACACCTTC
abundance: NA; d_gene: NA; v_gene: TRBV4-1; j_gene: TRBJ1-5; CDR3aa: CASSQDRAQPQHF; CDR3nt: TGCGCCAGCAGCCAAGATAGAGCCCAGCCCCAGCATTTT
abundance: NA; d_gene: TRBD2; v_gene: TRBV14; j_gene: TRBJ2-7; CDR3aa: CASSQGGPGGLQPYEQYF; CDR3nt: TGTGCCAGCAGCCAAGGCGGCCCCGGGGGACTACAACCCTACGAGCAGTACTTC
abundance: NA; d_gene: NA; v_gene: TRBV27; j_gene: TRBJ2-1; CDR3aa: CASSSLAGAYNEQFF; CDR3nt: TGTGCCAGCAGTTCCTTGGCAGGGGCTTACAATGAGCAGTTCTTC
abundance: NA; d_gene: NA; v_gene: TRBV27; j_gene: TRBJ2-4; CDR3aa: CASRKSLAKNIQYF; CDR3nt: TGTGCCAGCAGAAAATCCCTAGCCAAAAACATTCAGTACTTC
abundance: NA; d_gene: TRBD2; v_gene: TRBV7-3; j_gene: TRBJ2-1; CDR3aa: CASSPYGGGYNEQFF; CDR3nt: TGTGCCAGCAGCCCCTATGGGGGGGGGTACAATGAGCAGTTCTTC
abundance: NA; d_gene: TRBD2; v_gene: TRBV6-5; j_gene: TRBJ2-4; CDR3aa: CASRVTREGNIQYF; CDR3nt: TGTGCCAGCAGGGTCACGAGGGAGGGAAACATTCAGTACTTC
abundance: NA; d_gene: NA; v_gene: TRBV6-6; j_gene: TRBJ1-5; CDR3aa: CASSSRGGSNQPQHF; CDR3nt: TGTGCCAGCAGTTCCCGAGGGGGAAGCAATCAGCCCCAGCATTTT
abundance: NA; d_gene: TRBD2; v_gene: TRBV7-2; j_gene: TRBJ2-1; CDR3aa: CASSLGSASGYNEQFF; CDR3nt: TGTGCCAGCAGCTTAGGCTCAGCTAGCGGTTACAATGAGCAGTTCTTC
abundance: NA; d_gene: NA; v_gene: TRBV6-8; j_gene: TRBJ1-6; CDR3aa: CASSPRPKVGLGSPLHF; CDR3nt: TGTGCCAGCAGTCCTAGGCCCAAAGTAGGACTGGGTTCACCCCTCCACTTT
abundance: NA; d_gene: NA; v_gene: TRBV14; j_gene: TRBJ1-6; CDR3aa: CASSQQDSSYNSPLHF; CDR3nt: TGTGCCAGCAGCCAACAGGACAGCTCCTATAATTCACCCCTCCACTTT
abundance: NA; d_gene: NA; v_gene: TRBV10-3; j_gene: TRBJ2-1; CDR3aa: CAIRGPSTNEQFF; CDR3nt: TGTGCCATCAGGGGGCCCTCCACCAATGAGCAGTTCTTC
abundance: NA; d_gene: NA; v_gene: TRBV19; j_gene: TRBJ2-1; CDR3aa: CASSMDIGYNEQFF; CDR3nt: TGTGCCAGTAGTATGGACATCGGTTACAATGAGCAGTTCTTC
abundance: NA; d_gene: TRBD2; v_gene: TRBV11-2; j_gene: TRBJ2-3; CDR3aa: CASSPWGLAGEDTQYF; CDR3nt: TGTGCCAGCAGCCCATGGGGACTAGCGGGAGAAGATACGCAGTATTTT